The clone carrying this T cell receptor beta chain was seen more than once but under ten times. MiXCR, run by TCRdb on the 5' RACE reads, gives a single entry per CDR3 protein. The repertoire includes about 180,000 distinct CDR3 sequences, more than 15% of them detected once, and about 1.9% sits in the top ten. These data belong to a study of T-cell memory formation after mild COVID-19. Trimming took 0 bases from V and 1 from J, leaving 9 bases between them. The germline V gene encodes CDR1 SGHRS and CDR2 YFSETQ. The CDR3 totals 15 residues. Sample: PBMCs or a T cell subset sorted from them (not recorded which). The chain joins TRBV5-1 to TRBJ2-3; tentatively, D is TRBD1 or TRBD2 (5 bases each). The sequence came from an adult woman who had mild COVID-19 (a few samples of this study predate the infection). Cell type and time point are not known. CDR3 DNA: TGCGCCAGCAGCTTGGGAGGGGACCGCACAGATACGCAGTATTTT. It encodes CASSLGGDRTDTQYF.